This TCR beta chain emerged from a study of identical twins. Study conclusions and caveats: Model-predicted out-of-frame TCR alpha sharing fell below observed values in monozygotic twins. Researchers reported excess low generation probability among twin-shared out-of-frame alpha sequences. Findings depended on cross-sectional statistics rather than tracking the same donors.

One entry per CDR3 protein results from TCRdb running MiXCR on the 5' RACE reads. This table holds about 490,000 distinct CDR3 sequences, roughly 15% found once. Worth noting for this clonotype: Its antigen is unidentified.

There were only healthy Caucasians among the donors. V was pared by 1 base and J by 0 bases, with 10 bases between. The germline CDR1 and CDR2 sequences are SGHTA and FQGNSA. There are 15 residues in the CDR3. The same sample was also studied in work on yellow fever vaccine responses in identical twins.

The rearrangement links TRBV7-2 to TRBJ2-7, with D uncertain. The sequence derives from a woman aged 18 to 35 in good health. Sequencing was carried out using CD4+ T cells sorted from blood. The DNA of the CDR3 is TGTGCCAGCAGCTTAGTCATTAGTAGCTCCTACGAGCAGTACTTC. This codes for CASSLVISSSYEQYF.